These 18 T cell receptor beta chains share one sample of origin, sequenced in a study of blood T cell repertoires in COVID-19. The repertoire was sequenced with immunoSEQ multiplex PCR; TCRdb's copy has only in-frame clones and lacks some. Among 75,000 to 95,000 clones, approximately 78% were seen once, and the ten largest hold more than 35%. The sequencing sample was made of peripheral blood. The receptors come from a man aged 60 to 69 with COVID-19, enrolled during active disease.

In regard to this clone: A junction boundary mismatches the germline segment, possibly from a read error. CDR3 residues: CASSLNSGVGNEQFF. For the CDR3, the DNA is TGTGCTAGCAGCCTCAATAGCGGGGTAGGGAATGAGCAGTTCTTC. The J gene is TRBJ2-1, the V gene TRBV7-7; 8 bases agree with TRBD2. The CDR3 has 15 residues. Looked up from germline, CDR1 is SSHAT and CDR2 is FNYEAQ (reference sequence).

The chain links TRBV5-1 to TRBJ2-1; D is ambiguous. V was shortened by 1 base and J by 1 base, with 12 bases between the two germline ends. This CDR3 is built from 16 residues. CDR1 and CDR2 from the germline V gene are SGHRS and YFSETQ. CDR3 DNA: TGCGCCAGCAGCTTGAAAGCACCAGGATCCTACAATGAGCAGTTCTTC. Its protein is CASSLKAPGSYNEQFF. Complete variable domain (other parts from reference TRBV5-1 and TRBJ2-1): KAGVTQTPRYLIKTRGQQVTLSCSPISGHRSVSWYQQTPGQGLQFLFEYFSETQRNKGNFPGRFSGRQFSNSRSEMNVSTLELGDSALYLCASSLKAPGSYNEQFFGPGTRLTVL.

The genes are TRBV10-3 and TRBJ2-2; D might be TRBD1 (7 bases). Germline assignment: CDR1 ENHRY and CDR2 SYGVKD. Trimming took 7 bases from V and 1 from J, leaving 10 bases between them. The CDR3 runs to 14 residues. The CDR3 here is CAITGGGNTGELFF. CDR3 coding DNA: TGTGCCATCACAGGGGGAGGGAACACCGGGGAGCTGTTTTTT.

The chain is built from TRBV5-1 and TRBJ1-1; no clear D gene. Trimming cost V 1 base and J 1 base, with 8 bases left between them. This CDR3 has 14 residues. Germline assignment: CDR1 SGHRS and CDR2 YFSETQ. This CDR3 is CASSLYPGNTEAFF. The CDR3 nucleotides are TGCGCCAGCAGCTTGTATCCGGGGAACACTGAAGCTTTCTTT. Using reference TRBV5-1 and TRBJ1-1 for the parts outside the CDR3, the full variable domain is KAGVTQTPRYLIKTRGQQVTLSCSPISGHRSVSWYQQTPGQGLQFLFEYFSETQRNKGNFPGRFSGRQFSNSRSEMNVSTLELGDSALYLCASSLYPGNTEAFFGQGTRLTVV.

The CDR3 coding sequence is TGTGCCAGCAGCCCCCAGGCAGTCCGGGGCACTGAAGCTTTCTTT. Translating it yields CASSPQAVRGTEAFF. The chain combines TRBV9 with TRBJ1-1, with no clear D. Per germline, CDR1 SGDLS and CDR2 YYNGEE. This CDR3 is built from 15 residues. The V end was cut by 4 bases, the J end by 4 bases, with 17 bases between.

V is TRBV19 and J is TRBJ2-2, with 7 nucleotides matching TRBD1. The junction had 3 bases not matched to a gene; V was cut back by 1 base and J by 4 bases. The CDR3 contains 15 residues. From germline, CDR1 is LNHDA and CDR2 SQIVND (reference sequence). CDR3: CASSIAQGITGELFF. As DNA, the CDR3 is TGTGCCAGTAGTATAGCACAGGGGATCACCGGGGAGCTGTTTTTT.

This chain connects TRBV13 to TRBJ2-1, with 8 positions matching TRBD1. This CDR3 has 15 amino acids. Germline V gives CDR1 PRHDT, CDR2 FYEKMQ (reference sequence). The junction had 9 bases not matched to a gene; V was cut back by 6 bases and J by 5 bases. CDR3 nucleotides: TGTGCCAGCAGTCCCTGGGACAGGACCCACAATGAGCAGTTCTTC. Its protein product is CASSPWDRTHNEQFF.

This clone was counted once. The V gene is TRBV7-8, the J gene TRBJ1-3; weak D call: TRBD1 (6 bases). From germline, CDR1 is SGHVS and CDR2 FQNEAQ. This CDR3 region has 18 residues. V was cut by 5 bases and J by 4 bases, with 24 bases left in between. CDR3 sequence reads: CASSPPGGPLKLGNTIYF. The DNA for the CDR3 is TGTGCCAGCAGCCCACCCGGGGGGCCACTCAAATTGGGAAACACCATATATTTT. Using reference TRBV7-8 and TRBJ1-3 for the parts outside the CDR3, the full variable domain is GAGVSQSPRYKVAKRGQDVALRCDPISGHVSLFWYQQALGQGPEFLTYFQNEAQLDKSGLPSDRFFAERPEGSVSTLKIQRTQQEDSAVYLCASSPPGGPLKLGNTIYFGEGSWLTVV.

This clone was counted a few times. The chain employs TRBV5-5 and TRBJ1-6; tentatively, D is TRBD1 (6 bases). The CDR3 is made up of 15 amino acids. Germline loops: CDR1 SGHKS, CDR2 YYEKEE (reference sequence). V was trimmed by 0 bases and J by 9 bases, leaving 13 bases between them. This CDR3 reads CASSLAVGASSPLHF. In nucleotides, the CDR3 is TGTGCCAGCAGCTTGGCGGTGGGGGCGTCTTCACCCCTCCACTTT.

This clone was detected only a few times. The CDR3: CASSYSPRGEQYF. The CDR3 bases are TGTGCCAGCAGTTACTCTCCTAGAGGCGAGCAGTACTTC. The genes are TRBV6-5 and TRBJ2-7; D not resolved. The length of the CDR3 is 13 residues. Looked up from germline, CDR1 is MNHEY and CDR2 is SVGAGI. V lost 0 bases, J lost 6 bases, and 9 bases lay in between.

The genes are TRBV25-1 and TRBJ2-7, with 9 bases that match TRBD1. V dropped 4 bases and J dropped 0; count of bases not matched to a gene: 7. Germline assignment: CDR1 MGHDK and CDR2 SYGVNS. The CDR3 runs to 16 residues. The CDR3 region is CASSASGTGSSYEQYF. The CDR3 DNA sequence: TGTGCCAGCAGTGCCTCCGGGACAGGGAGCTCCTACGAGCAGTACTTC.

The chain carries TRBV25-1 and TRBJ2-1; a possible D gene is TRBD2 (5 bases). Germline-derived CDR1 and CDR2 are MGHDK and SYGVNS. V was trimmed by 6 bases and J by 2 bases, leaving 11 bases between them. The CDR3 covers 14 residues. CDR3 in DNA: TGTGCCAGCAGCGGCGGAGGTCCCTACAATGAGCAGTTCTTC. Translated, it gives CASSGGGPYNEQFF.

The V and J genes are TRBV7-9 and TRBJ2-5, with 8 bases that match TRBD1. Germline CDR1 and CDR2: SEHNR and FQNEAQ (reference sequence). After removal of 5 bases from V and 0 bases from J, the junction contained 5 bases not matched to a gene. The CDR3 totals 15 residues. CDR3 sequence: CASSLTGQDQETQYF. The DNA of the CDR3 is TGTGCCAGCAGCCTCACGGGACAGGACCAAGAGACCCAGTACTTC. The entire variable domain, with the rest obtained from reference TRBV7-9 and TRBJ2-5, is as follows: DTGVSQNPRHKITKRGQNVTFRCDPISEHNRLYWYRQTLGQGPEFLTYFQNEAQLEKSRLLSDRFSAERPKGSFSTLEIQRTEQGDSAMYLCASSLTGQDQETQYFGPGTRLLVL.

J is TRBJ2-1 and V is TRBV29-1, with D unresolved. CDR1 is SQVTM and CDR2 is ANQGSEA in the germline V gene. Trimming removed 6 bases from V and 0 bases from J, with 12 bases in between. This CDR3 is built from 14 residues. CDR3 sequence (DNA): TGCAGCGTCGTAATACCGAGCTCCTACAATGAGCAGTTCTTC. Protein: CSVVIPSSYNEQFF.

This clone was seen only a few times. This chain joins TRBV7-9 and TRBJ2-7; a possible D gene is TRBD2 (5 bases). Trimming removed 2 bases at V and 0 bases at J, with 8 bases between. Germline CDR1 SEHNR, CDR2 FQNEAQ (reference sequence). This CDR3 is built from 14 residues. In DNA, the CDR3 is TGTGCCAGCAGCTTAATCGACTACTCCTACGAGCAGTACTTC. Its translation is CASSLIDYSYEQYF. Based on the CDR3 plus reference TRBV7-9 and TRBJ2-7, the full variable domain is DTGVSQNPRHKITKRGQNVTFRCDPISEHNRLYWYRQTLGQGPEFLTYFQNEAQLEKSRLLSDRFSAERPKGSFSTLEIQRTEQGDSAMYLCASSLIDYSYEQYFGPGTRLTVT.

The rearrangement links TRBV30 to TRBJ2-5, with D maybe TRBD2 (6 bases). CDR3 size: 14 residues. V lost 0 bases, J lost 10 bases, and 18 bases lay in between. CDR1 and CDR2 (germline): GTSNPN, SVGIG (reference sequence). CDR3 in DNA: TGTGCCTGGAGTGTACGGGATGCTAGGGAGGTCCAGTACTTC. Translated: CAWSVRDAREVQYF.

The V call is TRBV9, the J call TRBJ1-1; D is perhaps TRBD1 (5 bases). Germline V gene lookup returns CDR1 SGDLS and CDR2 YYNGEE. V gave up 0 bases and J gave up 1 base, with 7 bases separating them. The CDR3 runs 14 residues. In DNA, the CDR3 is TGTGCCAGCAGCGTAGGGCAGGGGAACACTGAAGCTTTCTTT. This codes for CASSVGQGNTEAFF.

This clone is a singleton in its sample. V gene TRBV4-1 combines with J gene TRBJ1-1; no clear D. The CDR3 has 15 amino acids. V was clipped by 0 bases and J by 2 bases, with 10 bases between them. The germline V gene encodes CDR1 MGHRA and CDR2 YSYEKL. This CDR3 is CASSQEALLNTEAFF. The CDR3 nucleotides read TGCGCCAGCAGCCAAGAAGCCCTCCTCAACACTGAAGCTTTCTTT.